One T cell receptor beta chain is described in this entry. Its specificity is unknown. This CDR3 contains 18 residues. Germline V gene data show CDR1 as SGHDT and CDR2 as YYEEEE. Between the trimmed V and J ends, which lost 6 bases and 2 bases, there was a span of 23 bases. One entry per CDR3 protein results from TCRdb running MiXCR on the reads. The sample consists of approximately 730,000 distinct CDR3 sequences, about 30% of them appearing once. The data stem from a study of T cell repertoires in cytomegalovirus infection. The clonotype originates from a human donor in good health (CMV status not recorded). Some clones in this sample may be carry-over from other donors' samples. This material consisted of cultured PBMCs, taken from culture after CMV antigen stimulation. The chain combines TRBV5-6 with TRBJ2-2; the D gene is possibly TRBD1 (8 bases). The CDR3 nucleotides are TGTGCCAGCACCTTCCCGGGGAGGGGACAGGTCAACACCGGGGAGCTGTTTTTT. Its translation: CASTFPGRGQVNTGELFF.